A single sample gave rise to the 22 T cell receptor beta chains below, sequenced in a study of shared clonotypes between healthy human individuals. The data were produced by immunoSEQ multiplex PCR, yet TCRdb's version contains in-frame clones alone and is incomplete. Of about 1.1 million clones in the sample, about 72% were seen once. Sample: memory CD4+ T cells from PBMCs. This sample's subset: CD45RA-negative fraction. These receptors were obtained from a man between 18 and 35 years old in good health. Some clones in this sample may be carry-over from other donors' samples.

The chain is built from TRBV25-1 and TRBJ1-3; 8 bases are a match to TRBD1. V dropped 6 bases and J dropped 0; count of bases not matched to a gene: 10. Germline V gives CDR1 MGHDK, CDR2 SYGVNS. This CDR3 contains 17 residues. The CDR3: CASSENTGTGSGNTIYF. DNA of the CDR3: TGTGCCAGCAGCGAAAACACCGGGACAGGCTCTGGAAACACCATATATTTT.

CDR3 sequence (DNA): TGTGCCAGCGGAATGGCTAGCCTCTACAATGAGCAGTTCTTC. Translating gives CASGMASLYNEQFF. The chain uses TRBV28 and TRBJ2-1; D is possibly TRBD2 (5 bases). Trimming shortened V by 8 bases and J by 3 bases, and 14 bases separated the two germline ends. This CDR3 is built from 14 residues. Germline CDR1 and CDR2: MDHEN and SYDVKM.

The count of this clone is one. The rearrangement links TRBV15 to TRBJ2-1; 9 bases agree with TRBD2. The germline V gene has CDR1 LNHNV and CDR2 YYDKDF (reference sequence). V dropped 0 bases and J dropped 8; count of bases not matched to a gene: 17. This CDR3 contains 19 residues. The CDR3 spells CATSRDSPRAGGPGDEQFF. The CDR3 DNA reads TGTGCCACCAGCAGAGACTCCCCCCGGGCGGGAGGGCCGGGCGATGAGCAGTTCTTC.

The chain is built from TRBV2 and TRBJ2-5, with D perhaps assigned TRBD1 or TRBD2 (6 bases each). V was trimmed by 7 bases and J by 5 bases, leaving 11 bases between them. Germline V gives CDR1 SNHLY, CDR2 FYNNEI. The CDR3 contains 12 residues. Here the CDR3 DNA reads TGTGCCAGCAATTCGGGGGCTGAGACCCAGTACTTC. Amino acids: CASNSGAETQYF.

The gene calls are TRBV5-1 and TRBJ2-1, with TRBD2 identical over 10 bases. V shed 0 bases, J shed 10 bases, and the junction held 7 bases outside the gene matches. This CDR3 contains 15 residues. The germline CDR1 and CDR2 sequences are SGHRS and YFSETQ. This chain's CDR3 is CASSLAASGSGEQFF. In nucleotides, the CDR3 is TGCGCCAGCAGCTTGGCCGCTAGCGGGAGCGGAGAGCAGTTCTTC. Looking up the rest from reference TRBV5-1 and TRBJ2-1 gives the full variable domain: KAGVTQTPRYLIKTRGQQVTLSCSPISGHRSVSWYQQTPGQGLQFLFEYFSETQRNKGNFPGRFSGRQFSNSRSEMNVSTLELGDSALYLCASSLAASGSGEQFFGPGTRLTVL.

Only one count was recorded for this clone. This sequence joins TRBV6-1 and TRBJ2-7; D unresolved. The germline V and J ends were trimmed by 4 bases and 4 bases, with 8 bases remaining between them. The CDR3 runs 12 residues. Germline values: CDR1 MNHNS, CDR2 SASEGT. CDR3 in amino acids: CASSVAVYEQYF. CDR3 coding DNA: TGTGCCAGCAGTGTCGCCGTATACGAGCAGTACTTC.

The chain couples TRBV6-5 to TRBJ1-2, with D possibly TRBD1 on 5 matching bases. With 6 bases removed from V and 12 bases from J, the gap between germline ends came to 23 bases. This CDR3 has 14 amino acids. Germline CDR1 MNHEY, CDR2 SVGAGI. This chain's CDR3 is CASRLDSWRGGHTF. The CDR3 DNA is TGTGCCAGCAGACTAGACAGCTGGCGGGGAGGCCACACCTTC.

CDR3 sequence (DNA): TGTGCCAGCAGCTTACAGGGCTACAATGAGCAGTTCTTC. This encodes CASSLQGYNEQFF. This chain connects TRBV2 to TRBJ2-1, with a tentative D call TRBD1 (6 bases). This CDR3 has 13 amino acids. CDR1 is SNHLY, CDR2 FYNNEI, per germline. Deletions cut 6 bases from V and 3 bases from J, with 9 bases between.

On this clone: This specimen includes other DNA sequences encoding the same CDR3. V usage is TRBV5-1 and J usage is TRBJ2-7, with TRBD2 identical over 11 bases. V was pared by 2 bases and J by 2 bases, with 3 bases of the junction left unmatched. The germline V gene has CDR1 SGHRS and CDR2 YFSETQ. The CDR3 loop spans 15 amino acids. The CDR3 loop reads CASSLGTSGTYEQYF. The CDR3 nucleotides read TGCGCCAGCAGCTTAGGGACTAGCGGTACCTACGAGCAGTACTTC.

The chain carries TRBV9 and TRBJ1-2, with D maybe TRBD1 (6 bases). This CDR3 has 14 amino acids. Germline V gives CDR1 SGDLS, CDR2 YYNGEE. Trimming removed 2 bases from V and 6 bases from J, with 14 bases in between. The chain's CDR3 is CASSVTGPGDGYTF. CDR3 nucleotides: TGTGCCAGCAGCGTTACAGGGCCGGGGGATGGCTACACCTTC.

The chain is built from TRBV6-5 and TRBJ1-2, with 7 bases that match TRBD1. Germline V gene data show CDR1 as MNHEY and CDR2 as SVGAGI. This CDR3 is built from 14 residues. With 5 bases clipped from V and 4 bases from J, the junction kept 7 bases outside the gene matches. The CDR3 DNA is TGTGCCAGCAGTCCCACCACAGGGGCCTATGGCTACACCTTC. This translates into CASSPTTGAYGYTF.

V is TRBV30 and J is TRBJ2-7; D uncertain. The CDR3 runs to 13 residues. V lost 0 bases, J lost 6 bases, and 12 bases lay in between. CDR1 GTSNPN and CDR2 SVGIG come from the germline V gene (reference sequence). CDR3 region: CAWSVLRRPEQYF. The CDR3 coding sequence is TGTGCCTGGAGTGTACTCCGCCGGCCCGAGCAGTACTTC.

The chain joins TRBV6-1 to TRBJ1-1, with D hard to call. CDR1 is MNHNS and CDR2 is SASEGT in the germline V gene. This CDR3 contains 12 residues. Trimming removed 0 bases from V and 10 bases from J, with 9 bases in between. CDR3 amino acids: CASSEAAGGAFF. CDR3 DNA: TGTGCCAGCAGTGAAGCGGCGGGTGGAGCTTTCTTT.

The V and J genes are TRBV7-9 and TRBJ2-7, with D possibly being TRBD2 (6 bases). The V end was cut by 5 bases, the J end by 2 bases, with 7 bases between. Germline V gene data show CDR1 as SEHNR and CDR2 as FQNEAQ (reference sequence). The CDR3 has 12 amino acids. The CDR3 coding sequence is TGTGCCAGCAGCAGCGGGCCCTACGAGCAGTACTTC. Translating it yields CASSSGPYEQYF.

This chain links TRBV7-6 with TRBJ2-7; D remains ambiguous. The length of the CDR3 is 13 residues. Looked up from germline, CDR1 is SGHVS and CDR2 is FNYEAQ. V shed 5 bases and J shed 3 bases, with 11 bases lying between them. Here the CDR3 reads CASSPEIVYEQYF. Here the CDR3 DNA reads TGTGCCAGCAGCCCCGAGATAGTCTACGAGCAGTACTTC.

This sequence joins TRBV18 and TRBJ2-3, with D possibly matching TRBD1 (5 bases). The germline V and J ends were trimmed by 3 bases and 4 bases, with 17 bases remaining between them. CDR3 length: 16 residues. CDR1 and CDR2 (germline): KGHSH, LQKENI. In DNA, the CDR3 is TGTGCCAGCTCACCCCTACTGACAGTGTTGGCAGATACGCAGTATTTT. Its translation: CASSPLLTVLADTQYF.

The rearrangement links TRBV28 to TRBJ1-2, with D possibly being TRBD1 (5 bases). V lost 8 bases, J lost 5 bases, and 12 bases lay in between. This CDR3 comprises 12 residues. Germline V CDR1 and CDR2: MDHEN, SYDVKM. The CDR3 region is CASCGQGYGYTF. In nucleotides, the CDR3 is TGTGCCAGCTGTGGGCAGGGATATGGCTACACCTTC.

The chain is built from TRBV6-4 and TRBJ2-5; no clear D. Germline V CDR1 and CDR2: MRHNA, SNTAGT. Deletions cut 2 bases from V and 2 bases from J, with 9 bases between. The CDR3 is 14 amino acids. The CDR3 here is CASSDVDLQETQYF. CDR3 nucleotides: TGTGCCAGCAGTGACGTCGACTTACAAGAGACCCAGTACTTC.

A single count supports this clone. The V call is TRBV4-3, the J call TRBJ2-6, with a possible D match to TRBD1 (6 bases). The V end lost 5 bases, the J end lost 1 base, and 12 bases lay between the germline ends. Germline V gene lookup returns CDR1 LGHNA and CDR2 YSLEER. The CDR3 covers 16 residues. The CDR3 here is CASSWAGVSGANVLTF. CDR3 DNA: TGCGCCAGCAGCTGGGCAGGGGTTTCTGGGGCCAACGTCCTGACTTTC.

V is TRBV7-9 and J is TRBJ1-2; D call uncertain. Germline loops: CDR1 SEHNR, CDR2 FQNEAQ (reference sequence). This CDR3 has 18 amino acids. V was trimmed by 5 bases and J by 0 bases, leaving 22 bases between them. CDR3 sequence (DNA): TGTGCCAGCAGCCAATACCCTCGGCAGACACTAGCTAACTATGGCTACACCTTC. Residues: CASSQYPRQTLANYGYTF.

The chain is built from TRBV5-1 and TRBJ2-5; D is perhaps TRBD1 or TRBD2 (6 bases each). V lost 4 bases, J lost 3 bases, and 19 bases lay in between. The CDR3 sequence is 16 residues long. CDR1 is SGHRS, CDR2 YFSETQ, per germline. The CDR3 loop is CASSGGPGTSKETQYF. The CDR3 DNA follows: TGCGCCAGCAGCGGGGGGCCCGGGACTTCAAAAGAGACCCAGTACTTC.

Worth noting for this clone: A read error may account for a junction end that differs from germline. The chain employs TRBV7-6 and TRBJ1-3; D is unclear. From germline, CDR1 is SGHVS and CDR2 FNYEAQ. The CDR3 length is 15 residues. The CDR3: CASSLGYSPGNTIYF. The CDR3 nucleotides are TGTGCCAGCAGCTTAGGTTACAGCCCTGGAAACACAATATATTTT. Full variable domain (outside the CDR3, taken from reference TRBV7-6 and TRBJ1-3): GAGVSQSPRYKVTKRGQDVALRCDPISGHVSLYWYRQALGQGPEFLTYFNYEAQQDKSGLPNDRFSAERPEGSISTLTIQRTEQRDSAMYRCASSLGYSPGNTIYFGEGSWLTVV.